The rows below give T cell receptor beta chains drawn from one sample of a study of shared clonotypes between healthy human individuals. Sequencing used immunoSEQ multiplex PCR; TCRdb keeps in-frame clones, though not all of them. The repertoire holds 950,000 to 1,100,000 clones, with around 76% as singletons. Sequencing input: memory CD4+ T cells sorted from blood. The receptors were gathered from a man between 18 and 35 years old in good health. The CDR3 runs from the conserved cysteine through the conserved F or W. The order of the fields is D gene, V gene, J gene, clone size, CDR3 protein, CDR3 DNA. The D gene is left open where the match is weak. Some rows have no size entry. The others give once, few or many, or a class for an expanded clone.

>NA|TRBV10-3|TRBJ2-2|NA
CAISRGFAGELFF
TGTGCCATCAGCCGGGGGTTTGCGGGGGAGCTGTTTTTT
>NA|TRBV29-1|TRBJ2-2|NA
CSVYGSRNTGELFF
TGCAGCGTTTATGGGTCTCGTAACACCGGGGAGCTGTTTTTT
>NA|TRBV6-1|TRBJ1-4|NA
CASTKYSSGKEKLFF
TGTGCCAGCACTAAATACTCATCCGGAAAAGAAAAACTGTTTTTT
>TRBD1|TRBV5-1|TRBJ1-2|NA
CASSRDRTNYGYTF
TGCGCCAGTTCCCGGGACAGGACTAACTATGGCTACACCTTC
>NA|TRBV7-8|TRBJ2-7|NA
CASSLELGTYEQYF
TGTGCCAGCAGCTTAGAGTTAGGGACTTACGAGCAGTACTTC
>TRBD2|TRBV6-1|TRBJ2-7|NA
CAGGRGEAYEQYF
TGTGCCGGAGGACGGGGGGAGGCCTACGAGCAGTACTTC
>NA|TRBV10-3|TRBJ2-2|few
CATTASLNTGELFF
TGTGCCACTACAGCCTCATTAAACACCGGGGAGCTGTTTTTT
>TRBD1|TRBV11-2|TRBJ1-4|NA
CASSRGTGGGEKLFF
TGTGCCAGCAGCCGCGGGACAGGGGGCGGTGAAAAACTGTTTTTT
>NA|TRBV11-2|TRBJ2-1|NA
CASSLGGAVYNEQFF
TGTGCCAGCAGCTTGGGGGGAGCAGTCTACAATGAGCAGTTCTTC
>NA|TRBV7-9|TRBJ1-1|NA
CASSLSETKAFF
TGTGCCAGCAGCTTAAGCGAGACAAAAGCTTTCTTT
>TRBD1|TRBV19|TRBJ1-2|few
CASSPGQTFYGYTF
TGTGCCAGTAGTCCGGGACAGACTTTCTATGGCTACACCTTC
>NA|TRBV4-1|TRBJ2-2|NA
CASSQNPGQNTGELFF
TGCGCCAGCAGCCAAAACCCCGGACAGAACACCGGGGAGCTGTTTTTT
>TRBD1|TRBV5-4|TRBJ2-1|NA
CASSSTGSSYNEQFF
TGTGCCAGCAGCTCGACAGGGAGCTCCTACAATGAGCAGTTCTTC
>TRBD2|TRBV6-5|TRBJ2-7|NA
CASSLGLGAYEQYF
TGTGCCAGCAGCCTCGGACTAGGAGCCTACGAGCAGTACTTC
>TRBD2|TRBV27|TRBJ2-7|few
CASSLSGRNTYEQYF
TGTGCCAGCAGTTTATCCGGGAGGAACACCTACGAGCAGTACTTC
>TRBD1|TRBV5-6|TRBJ1-6|few
CASSSMGQGGNSPLHF
TGTGCCAGCAGCTCAATGGGGCAGGGGGGTAATTCACCCCTCCACTTT
>NA|TRBV14|TRBJ2-1|NA
CASSHTTGTRSYNEQFF
TGTGCCAGCAGCCATACAACAGGGACGCGTTCCTACAATGAGCAGTTCTTC
>NA|TRBV10-3|TRBJ2-7|NA
CATVPGESYEQYF
TGTGCCACTGTGCCGGGAGAGTCCTACGAGCAGTACTTC
>TRBD2|TRBV4-2|TRBJ2-1|NA
CASSQGGTSVYNEQFF
TGTGCCAGCAGCCAAGGTGGGACTAGCGTATACAATGAGCAGTTCTTC
>NA|TRBV30|TRBJ2-7|NA
CAWSGGLPYEQYF
TGTGCCTGGAGTGGGGGACTCCCCTACGAGCAGTACTTC
>NA|TRBV30|TRBJ1-2|NA
CAWSTAYSVYGYTF
TGTGCCTGGAGTACGGCCTATTCTGTCTATGGCTACACCTTC
>TRBD1|TRBV5-1|TRBJ2-1|NA
CASSSRDRRNSYNEQFF
TGCGCCAGCAGCTCTAGGGACAGGCGAAACTCCTACAATGAGCAGTTCTTC
>TRBD1|TRBV5-1|TRBJ1-1|NA
CASSLGQVNTEAFF
TGCGCCAGCAGCCTAGGACAGGTGAACACTGAAGCTTTCTTT
>TRBD1|TRBV2|TRBJ2-1|NA
CASREGQPRGYNEQFF
TGTGCCAGCAGAGAGGGACAGCCGAGGGGCTACAATGAGCAGTTCTTC
>TRBD1|TRBV20-1|TRBJ2-5|NA
CSAVRGETQYF
TGCAGTGCGGTCAGGGGGGAGACCCAGTACTTC
>TRBD2|TRBV10-1|TRBJ2-1|NA
CASSESLAGEGNEQFF
TGCGCCAGCAGTGAGTCGCTAGCGGGAGAAGGCAATGAGCAGTTCTTC
>TRBD1|TRBV7-2|TRBJ1-6|NA
CASSRDRGRSPLHF
TGTGCCAGCAGCCGAGACAGGGGGCGTTCACCCCTCCACTTT
>NA|TRBV10-2|TRBJ2-7|few
CASSESGFAYEQYF
TGCGCCAGCAGTGAGAGCGGATTTGCCTACGAGCAGTACTTC
>NA|TRBV20-1|TRBJ1-1|NA
CSASPEFEAFF
TGCAGTGCTAGTCCCGAGTTTGAAGCTTTCTTT
>NA|TRBV29-1|TRBJ1-2|NA
CSVEAPQNYGYTF
TGCAGCGTTGAAGCCCCACAGAACTATGGCTACACCTTC
>TRBD1|TRBV9|TRBJ1-1|NA
CASSLTGATEAFF
TGTGCCAGCAGCTTGACAGGGGCGACTGAAGCTTTCTTT
>TRBD2|TRBV7-6|TRBJ2-3|many
CASSFDGRGVTDTQYF
TGTGCCAGCAGCTTCGATGGGAGGGGTGTCACAGATACGCAGTATTTT
>NA|TRBV6-1|TRBJ2-1|NA
CASSEAPGTKYNEQFF
TGTGCCAGCAGTGAAGCGCCCGGGACCAAATACAATGAGCAGTTCTTC
>TRBD1|TRBV7-2|TRBJ2-7|NA
CASSNPGQPTKQYF
TGTGCCAGCAGCAACCCGGGACAGCCTACGAAGCAGTACTTC
>TRBD1|TRBV28|TRBJ1-5|few
CASSRGDRSNQPQHF
TGTGCCAGCAGTCGAGGGGACAGGTCCAATCAGCCCCAGCATTTT
>NA|TRBV7-2|TRBJ2-5|NA
CASSSSPVETQYF
TGTGCCAGCAGCTCCTCTCCCGTAGAGACCCAGTACTTC
>TRBD2|TRBV11-2|TRBJ2-3|NA
CASSSGLAGGQDTQYF
TGTGCCAGCAGCTCCGGCCTAGCGGGAGGTCAAGATACGCAGTATTTT
>NA|TRBV6-6|TRBJ2-7|NA
CASSDYSYEQYF
TGTGCCAGCAGTGACTACTCCTACGAGCAGTACTTC
>NA|TRBV11-2|TRBJ1-3|NA
CASSLGNSGNTIYF
TGTGCCAGCAGCTTGGGCAACTCTGGAAACACCATATATTTT
>TRBD1|TRBV5-4|TRBJ2-6|NA
CASKPQGRGANVLTF
TGTGCCAGCAAACCACAGGGGAGAGGGGCCAACGTCCTGACTTTC
>NA|TRBV4-3|TRBJ2-2|NA
CASSQEGLTNTGELFF
TGCGCCAGCAGCCAAGAGGGACTGACGAACACCGGGGAGCTGTTTTTT
>NA|TRBV13|TRBJ2-1|NA
CASSFVGGRNEQFF
TGTGCCAGCAGCTTCGTCGGGGGTAGGAATGAGCAGTTCTTC
>NA|TRBV7-9|TRBJ1-6|NA
CASSSASNSPLHF
TGTGCCAGCAGCTCGGCAAGTAATTCACCCCTCCACTTT
>TRBD1|TRBV10-1|TRBJ1-3|once
CASRPDRDAGNTIYF
TGCGCCAGCAGACCAGACAGGGACGCTGGAAACACCATATATTTT
>NA|TRBV4-2|TRBJ2-6|NA
CASSQEVPGSSGANVLTF
TGTGCCAGCAGCCAAGAGGTGCCAGGCTCCTCTGGGGCCAACGTCCTGACTTTC
>NA|TRBV2|TRBJ1-2|NA
CASSGRNNYGYTF
TGTGCCAGCAGTGGTCGGAATAACTATGGCTACACCTTC
>NA|TRBV30|TRBJ2-4|NA
CAWSRVGANIQYF
TGTGCCTGGAGCAGGGTGGGGGCAAACATTCAGTACTTC
>NA|TRBV27|TRBJ2-6|NA
CASTSDGRFARFSGANVLTF
TGTGCCAGCACCTCGGACGGAAGGTTCGCAAGATTCTCTGGGGCCAACGTCCTGACTTTC